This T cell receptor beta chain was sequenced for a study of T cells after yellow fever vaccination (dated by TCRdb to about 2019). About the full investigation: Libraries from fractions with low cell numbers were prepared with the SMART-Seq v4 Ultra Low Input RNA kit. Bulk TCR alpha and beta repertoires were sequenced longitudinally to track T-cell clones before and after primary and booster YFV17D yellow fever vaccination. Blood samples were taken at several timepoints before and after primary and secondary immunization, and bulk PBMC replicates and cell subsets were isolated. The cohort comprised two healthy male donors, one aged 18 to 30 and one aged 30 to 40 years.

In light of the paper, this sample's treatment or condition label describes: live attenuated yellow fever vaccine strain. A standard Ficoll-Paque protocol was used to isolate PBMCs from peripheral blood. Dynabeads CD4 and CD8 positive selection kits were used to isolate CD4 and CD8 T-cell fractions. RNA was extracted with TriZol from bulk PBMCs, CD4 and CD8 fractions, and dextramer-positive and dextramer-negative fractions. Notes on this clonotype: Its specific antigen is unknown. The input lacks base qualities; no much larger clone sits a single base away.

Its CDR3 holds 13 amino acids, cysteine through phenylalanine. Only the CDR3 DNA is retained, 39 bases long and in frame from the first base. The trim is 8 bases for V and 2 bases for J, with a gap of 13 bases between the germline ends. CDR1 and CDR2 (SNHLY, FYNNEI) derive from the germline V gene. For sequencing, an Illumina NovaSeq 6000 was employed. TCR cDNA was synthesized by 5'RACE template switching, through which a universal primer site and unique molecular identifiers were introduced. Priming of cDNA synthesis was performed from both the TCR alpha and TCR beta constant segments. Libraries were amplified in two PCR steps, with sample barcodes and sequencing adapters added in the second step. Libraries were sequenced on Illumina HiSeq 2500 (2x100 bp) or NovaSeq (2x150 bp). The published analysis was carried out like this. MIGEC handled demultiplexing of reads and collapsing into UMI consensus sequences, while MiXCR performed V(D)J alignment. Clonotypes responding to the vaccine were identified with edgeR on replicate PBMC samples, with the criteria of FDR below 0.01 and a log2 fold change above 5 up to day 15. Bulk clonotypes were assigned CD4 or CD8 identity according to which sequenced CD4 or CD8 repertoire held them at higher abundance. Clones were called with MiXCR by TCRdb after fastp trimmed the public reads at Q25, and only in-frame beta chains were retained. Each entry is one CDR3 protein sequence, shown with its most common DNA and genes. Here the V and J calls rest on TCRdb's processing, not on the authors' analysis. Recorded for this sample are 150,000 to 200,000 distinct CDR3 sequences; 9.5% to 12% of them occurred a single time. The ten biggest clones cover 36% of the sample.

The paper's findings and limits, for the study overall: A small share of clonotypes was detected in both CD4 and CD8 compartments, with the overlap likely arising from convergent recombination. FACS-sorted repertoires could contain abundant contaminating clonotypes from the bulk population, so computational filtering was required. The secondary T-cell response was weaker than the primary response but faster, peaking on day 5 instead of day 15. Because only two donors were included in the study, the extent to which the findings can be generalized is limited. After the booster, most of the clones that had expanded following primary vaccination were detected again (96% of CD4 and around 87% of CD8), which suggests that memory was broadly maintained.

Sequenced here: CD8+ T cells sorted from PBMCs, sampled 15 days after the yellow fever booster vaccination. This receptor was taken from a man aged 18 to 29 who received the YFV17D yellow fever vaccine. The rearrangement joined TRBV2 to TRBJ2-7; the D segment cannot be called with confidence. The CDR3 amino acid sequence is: CASGAWVTYEQYF. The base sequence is TGTGCCAGCGGCGCGTGGGTTACCTACGAGCAGTACTTC.